This TCR beta chain was obtained from a study of CD8 T cells in Susac syndrome. The trim removed 3 bases at V and 4 bases at J, leaving 17 bases unmatched. The CDR3 is 19 residues long. The germline CDR1 and CDR2 sequences are LGHNA and YSLEER. A few counts support this clonotype. With random hexamers, reverse transcription was performed on about 0.5 to 1 ug of RNA. Using its own MiXCR run on the immunoSEQ multiplex PCR reads, TCRdb lists one record per CDR3 protein. The sample gives some 300,000 distinct CDR3 sequences, 89% of which show up once; about 0.17% is in the top ten. The receptor's source is a human donor with multiple sclerosis. Sample: CD8+ T cells from PBMCs. This rearrangement joins TRBV4-3 to TRBJ2-3; TRBD2 aligns across 9 bases. The CDR3 nucleotides read TGCGCCAGCAGCCAGTCCACCGCAACCGCGGGGGGGCCATCAGATACGCAGTATTTT. Translating gives CASSQSTATAGGPSDTQYF.